The 3 T cell receptor beta chains given below trace back to one sample, sequenced in a study of blood T cell repertoires in COVID-19. The assay was immunoSEQ multiplex PCR, and TCRdb's table has in-frame clones only and misses some. The sample lists 200,000 or so clones, about 87% occurring once. Sequenced sample: peripheral blood. Receptor source: a man aged 55 to 69 with acute or convalescent COVID-19.

J is TRBJ1-2 and V is TRBV5-6, with 8 bases lining up with TRBD1. Per germline, CDR1 SGHDT and CDR2 YYEEEE. Germline trimming cut 6 bases from V and 3 bases from J; bases unmatched to any gene: 7. The CDR3 is made up of 14 amino acids. The CDR3 spells CASTPRGRDYGYTF. The CDR3 DNA reads TGTGCCAGCACCCCCAGGGGGCGCGACTATGGCTACACCTTC. Variable domain in full (rest from reference TRBV5-6 and TRBJ1-2): DAGVTQSPTHLIKTRGQQVTLRCSPKSGHDTVSWYQQALGQGPQFIFQYYEEEERQRGNFPDRFSGHQFPNYSSELNVNALLLGDSALYLCASTPRGRDYGYTFGSGTRLTVV.

V usage is TRBV29-1 and J usage is TRBJ2-1; tentatively, D is TRBD1 (6 bases). CDR3 length equals 14 residues. Germline CDR1 reads SQVTM; CDR2 reads ANQGSEA. V was shortened by 4 bases and J by 2 bases, with 12 bases between the two germline ends. DNA for the CDR3: TGCAGCGTTGGAACAGGGCAGGCCTACAATGAGCAGTTCTTC. As protein: CSVGTGQAYNEQFF.

This clone has just one count. The rearrangement links TRBV5-1 to TRBJ2-5, with 9 bases that match TRBD2. CDR3 length: 15 residues. CDR1 and CDR2 from the germline V gene are SGHRS and YFSETQ. V was pared by 10 bases and J by 1 base, with 11 bases of the junction left unmatched. CDR3 amino acids: CASRRTSELQETQYF. The CDR3 DNA reads TGCGCCTCCCGACGGACTAGCGAACTCCAAGAGACCCAGTACTTC.